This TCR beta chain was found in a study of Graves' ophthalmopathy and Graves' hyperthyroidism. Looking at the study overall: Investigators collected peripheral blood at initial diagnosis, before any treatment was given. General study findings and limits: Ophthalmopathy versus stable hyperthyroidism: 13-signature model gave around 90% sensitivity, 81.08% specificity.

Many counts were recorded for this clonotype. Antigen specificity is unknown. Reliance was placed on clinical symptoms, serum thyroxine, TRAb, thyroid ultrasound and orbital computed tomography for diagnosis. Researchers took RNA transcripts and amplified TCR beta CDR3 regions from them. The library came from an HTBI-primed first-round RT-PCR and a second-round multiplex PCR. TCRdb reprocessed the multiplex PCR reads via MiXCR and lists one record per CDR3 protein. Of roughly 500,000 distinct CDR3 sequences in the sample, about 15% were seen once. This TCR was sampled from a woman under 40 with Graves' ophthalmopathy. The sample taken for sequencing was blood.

The CDR3 coding sequence is TGTGCCAGCAGCCCTTTGCAGGGGACGGGGGAGCAGTACTTC. Its translation is CASSPLQGTGEQYF. This chain connects TRBV4-2 to TRBJ2-7; D might be TRBD1 (6 bases). Looked up from germline, CDR1 is LGHNA and CDR2 is YNFKEQ. Trimming cost V 4 bases and J 7 bases, with 17 bases left between them. CDR3 length: 14 amino acids.